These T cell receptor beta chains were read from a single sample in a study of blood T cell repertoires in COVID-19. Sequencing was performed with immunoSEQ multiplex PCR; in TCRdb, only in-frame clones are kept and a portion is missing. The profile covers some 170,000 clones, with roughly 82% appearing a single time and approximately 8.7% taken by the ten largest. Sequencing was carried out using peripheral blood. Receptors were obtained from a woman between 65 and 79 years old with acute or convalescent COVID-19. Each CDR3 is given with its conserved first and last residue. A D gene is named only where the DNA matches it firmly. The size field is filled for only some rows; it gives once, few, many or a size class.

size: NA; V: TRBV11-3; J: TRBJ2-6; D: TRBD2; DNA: TGTGCCAGCAGCCCGGGCGGGGGCTCTGGGGCCAACGTCCTGACTTTC; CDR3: CASSPGGGSGANVLTF
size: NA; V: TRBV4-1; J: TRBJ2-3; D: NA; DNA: TGCGCCAGCAGCCAGGGAAGGAGGGCCCGCGTCGTGGCGCAGTATTTT; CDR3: CASSQGRRARVVAQYF
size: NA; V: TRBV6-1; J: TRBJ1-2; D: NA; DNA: TGTGCCAGCAGTGAAGCGCCTAGCTGGGGTGACTATGGCTACACCTTC; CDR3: CASSEAPSWGDYGYTF
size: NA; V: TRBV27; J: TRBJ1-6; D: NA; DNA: TGTGCCAGCAGTTTTCGAGGGAGGGGCGGTGATTCACCCCTCCACTTT; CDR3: CASSFRGRGGDSPLHF
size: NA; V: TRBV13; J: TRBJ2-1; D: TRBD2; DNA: TGTGCCAGCAGCAGAAGCACTAGCGGGTTCAATGAGCAGTTCTTC; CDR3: CASSRSTSGFNEQFF
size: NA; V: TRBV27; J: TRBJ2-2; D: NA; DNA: TGTGCCAGCAGTTTACGAGTGCAGGGAGGCGGGGAGCTGTTTTTT; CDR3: CASSLRVQGGGELFF
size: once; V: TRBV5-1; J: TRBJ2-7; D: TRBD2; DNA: TGCGCCAGCAGCTTCAGTAGCGGGGGAGTTAGCTCCTACGAGCAGTACTTC; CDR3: CASSFSSGGVSSYEQYF
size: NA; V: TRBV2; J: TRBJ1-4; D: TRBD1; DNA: TGTGCCAGCAGACGCGGGACAGGGGGCGTTCTTAATGAAAAACTGTTTTTT; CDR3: CASRRGTGGVLNEKLFF
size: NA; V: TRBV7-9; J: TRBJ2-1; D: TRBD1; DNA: TGTGCCAGCAGCTCCGCATGGACAGGAAAGGGCAATGAGCAGTTCTTC; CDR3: CASSSAWTGKGNEQFF
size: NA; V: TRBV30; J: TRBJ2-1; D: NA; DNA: TGTGCCTGGAGTTACGTACTGACAGGAGTTTGGCCGGGTGAGCAGTTCTTC; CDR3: CAWSYVLTGVWPGEQFF
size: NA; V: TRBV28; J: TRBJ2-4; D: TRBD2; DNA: TGTGCCAGCAGACCGCGGGGGAACATTCAGTACTTC; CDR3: CASRPRGNIQYF
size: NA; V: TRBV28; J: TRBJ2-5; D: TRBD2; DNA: TGTGCCAGCAGTTTAGAGGGCGGGGGGCGGCAAGAGACCCAGTACTTC; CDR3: CASSLEGGGRQETQYF
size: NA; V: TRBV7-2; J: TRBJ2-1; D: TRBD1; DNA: TGTGCCAGCAGCTTAGCCGAATCGGGACAGAAGTTCTTC; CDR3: CASSLAESGQKFF
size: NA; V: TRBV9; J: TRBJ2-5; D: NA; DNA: TGTGCCAGCAGCGTATCACTACAAGAGACCCAGTACTTC; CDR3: CASSVSLQETQYF
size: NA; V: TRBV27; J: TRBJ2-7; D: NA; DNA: TGTGCCAGCAGTCCACTTCGAGGCGAGCAGTACTTC; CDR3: CASSPLRGEQYF
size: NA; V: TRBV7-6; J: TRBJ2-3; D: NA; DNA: TGTGCCAGCAGCTTCGGGCTAGCGTTAACAGATACGCAGTATTTT; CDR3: CASSFGLALTDTQYF
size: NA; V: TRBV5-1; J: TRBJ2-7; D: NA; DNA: TGCGCCAGCAGCCCTTCGGAGGGTCGGACCTACGAGCAGTACTTC; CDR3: CASSPSEGRTYEQYF
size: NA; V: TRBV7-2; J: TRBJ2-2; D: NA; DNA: TGTGCCAGCAGCTTAAGGAGGTCTGCGAACACCGGGGAGCTGTTTTTT; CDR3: CASSLRRSANTGELFF
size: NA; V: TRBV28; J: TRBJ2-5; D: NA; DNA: TGTGCCAGCAGTCCAACCTCGGACAGAGTACAAGAGACCCAGTACTTC; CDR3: CASSPTSDRVQETQYF
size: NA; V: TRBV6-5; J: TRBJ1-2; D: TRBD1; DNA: TGTGCCAGTGGACAGGGGGAGGGCTACACCTTC; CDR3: CASGQGEGYTF
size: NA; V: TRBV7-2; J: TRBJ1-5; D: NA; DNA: TGTGCCAGCAGCTTACAGGGTAGCAATCAGCCCCAGCATTTT; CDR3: CASSLQGSNQPQHF
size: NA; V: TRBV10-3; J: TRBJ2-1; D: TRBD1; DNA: TGTGCCATCACTACGGGACAGTCCAGCTCCTACAATGAGCAGTTCTTC; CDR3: CAITTGQSSSYNEQFF
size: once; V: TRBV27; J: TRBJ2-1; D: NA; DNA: TGTGCCAGCAGCTCGACTAGGGCAACCGAGCAGTTCTTC; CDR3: CASSSTRATEQFF
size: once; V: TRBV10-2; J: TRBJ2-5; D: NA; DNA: TGCGCCAGCAGTGAGTCTGCGGGCCGGCAAGAGACCCAGTACTTC; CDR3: CASSESAGRQETQYF
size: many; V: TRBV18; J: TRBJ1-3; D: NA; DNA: TGTGCCAGCTCCTTAGGACAGCTCTCTGGAAACACCATATATTTT; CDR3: CASSLGQLSGNTIYF
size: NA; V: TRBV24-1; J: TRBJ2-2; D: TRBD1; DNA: TGTGCCACCCGGACAGGGAACACCGGGGAGCTGTTTTTT; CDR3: CATRTGNTGELFF
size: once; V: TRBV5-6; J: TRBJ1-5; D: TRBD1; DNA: TGTGCCAGCAGCCAGGCCGGGACAGGGGGTATCCTTGGCAATCAGCCCCAGCATTTT; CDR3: CASSQAGTGGILGNQPQHF